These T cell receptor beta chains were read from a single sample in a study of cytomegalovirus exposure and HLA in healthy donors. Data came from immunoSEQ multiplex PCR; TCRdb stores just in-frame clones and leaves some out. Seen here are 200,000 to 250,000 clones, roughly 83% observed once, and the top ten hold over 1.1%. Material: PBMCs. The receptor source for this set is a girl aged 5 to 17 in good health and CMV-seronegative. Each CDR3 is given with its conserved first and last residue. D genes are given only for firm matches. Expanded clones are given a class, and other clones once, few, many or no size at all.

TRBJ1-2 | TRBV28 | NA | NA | CASSFEGVSGGYTF | TGTGCCAGCAGTTTTGAGGGGGTATCAGGAGGCTACACCTTC
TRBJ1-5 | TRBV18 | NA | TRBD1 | CASSPGEGAWNQPQHF | TGTGCCAGCTCACCAGGAGAGGGGGCATGGAATCAGCCCCAGCATTTT
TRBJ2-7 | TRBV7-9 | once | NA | CASSLGQMGQQYF | TGTGCCAGCAGCTTAGGACAAATGGGGCAGCAGTACTTC
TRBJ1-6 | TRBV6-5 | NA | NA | CASSYDSYRNSPLHF | TGTGCCAGCAGTTACGACAGTTACCGGAATTCACCCCTCCACTTT
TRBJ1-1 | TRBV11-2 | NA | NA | CASSLRDMNTEAFF | TGTGCCAGCAGCTTAAGGGACATGAACACTGAAGCTTTCTTT
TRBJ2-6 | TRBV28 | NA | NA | CASSLRGSGANVLTF | TGTGCCAGCAGTTTACGAGGGTCCGGGGCCAACGTCCTGACTTTC
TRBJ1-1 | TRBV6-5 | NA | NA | CASSSQVNTEAFF | TGTGCCAGCAGTTCACAGGTGAACACTGAAGCTTTCTTT
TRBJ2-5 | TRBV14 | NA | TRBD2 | CASSQSTSVGKTQYF | TGTGCCAGCAGCCAATCGACTAGCGTAGGGAAGACCCAGTACTTC
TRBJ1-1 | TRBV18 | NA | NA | CASSPGQNTEAFF | TGTGCCAGCTCTCCGGGACAGAACACTGAAGCTTTCTTT
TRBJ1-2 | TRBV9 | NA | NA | CASSRLVRGNYGYTF | TGTGCCAGCAGCCGGTTAGTCCGGGGTAACTATGGCTACACCTTC
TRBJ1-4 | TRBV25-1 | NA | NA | CASSESFRGAGEKLFF | TGTGCCAGCAGTGAATCTTTCAGGGGCGCCGGTGAAAAACTGTTTTTT
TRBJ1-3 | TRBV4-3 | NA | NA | CASSQRSGNTIYF | TGCGCCAGCAGCCAACGGTCCGGAAACACCATATATTTT
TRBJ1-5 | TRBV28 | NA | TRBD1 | CASSETGVYGNQPQHF | TGTGCCAGCAGTGAAACAGGGGTATATGGAAATCAGCCCCAGCATTTT
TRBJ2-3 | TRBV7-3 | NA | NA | CASSQPGARKGPDTQYF | TGTGCCAGCAGCCAGCCGGGAGCGAGGAAAGGCCCAGATACGCAGTATTTT
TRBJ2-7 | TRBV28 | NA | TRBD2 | CASSSGGAGFSYEQYF | TGTGCCAGCAGTTCCGGGGGAGCGGGATTCTCCTACGAGCAGTACTTC
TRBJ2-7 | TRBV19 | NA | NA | CASSVSETYEQYF | TGTGCCAGTAGTGTAAGCGAAACCTACGAGCAGTACTTC
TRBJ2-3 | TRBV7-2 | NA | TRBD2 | CASSFPRTSGGGSTDTQYF | TGTGCCAGCAGCTTCCCGCGGACTAGCGGGGGGGGTAGCACAGATACGCAGTATTTT
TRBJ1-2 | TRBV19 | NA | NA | CASGAGRHYGYTF | TGTGCCAGTGGCGCGGGACGCCACTATGGCTACACCTTC
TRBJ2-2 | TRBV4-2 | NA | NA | CASSHTGSNTGELFF | TGTGCCAGCAGCCATACCGGGTCCAACACCGGGGAGCTGTTTTTT
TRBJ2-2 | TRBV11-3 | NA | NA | CASSFGVPAGELFF | TGTGCCAGCAGCTTTGGAGTTCCCGCCGGGGAGCTGTTTTTT
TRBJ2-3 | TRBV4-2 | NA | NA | CASSPLGDTEQYF | TGTGCCAGCAGTCCGTTGGGTGACACGGAGCAGTATTTT
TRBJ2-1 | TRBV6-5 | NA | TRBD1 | CASRDRVGAYNEQFF | TGTGCCAGCAGAGACAGGGTGGGGGCCTACAATGAGCAGTTCTTC
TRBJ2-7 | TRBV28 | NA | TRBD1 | CASVGQGTGLTYEQYF | TGTGCCAGCGTCGGACAGGGAACGGGGTTAACCTACGAGCAGTACTTC
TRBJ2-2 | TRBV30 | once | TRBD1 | CAWSAQGWTGELFF | TGTGCCTGGAGTGCACAGGGGTGGACCGGGGAGCTGTTTTTT
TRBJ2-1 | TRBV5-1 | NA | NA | CASSLDAGVGNEQFF | TGCGCCAGCAGCTTGGACGCAGGGGTAGGCAATGAGCAGTTCTTC
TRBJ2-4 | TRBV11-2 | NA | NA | CASSFSTKTGRQYF | TGTGCCAGCAGTTTTTCCACAAAGACAGGGAGGCAGTACTTC
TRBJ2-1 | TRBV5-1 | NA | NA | CASSLVSGINEQFF | TGCGCCAGCAGCTTGGTTTCGGGAATCAATGAGCAGTTCTTC